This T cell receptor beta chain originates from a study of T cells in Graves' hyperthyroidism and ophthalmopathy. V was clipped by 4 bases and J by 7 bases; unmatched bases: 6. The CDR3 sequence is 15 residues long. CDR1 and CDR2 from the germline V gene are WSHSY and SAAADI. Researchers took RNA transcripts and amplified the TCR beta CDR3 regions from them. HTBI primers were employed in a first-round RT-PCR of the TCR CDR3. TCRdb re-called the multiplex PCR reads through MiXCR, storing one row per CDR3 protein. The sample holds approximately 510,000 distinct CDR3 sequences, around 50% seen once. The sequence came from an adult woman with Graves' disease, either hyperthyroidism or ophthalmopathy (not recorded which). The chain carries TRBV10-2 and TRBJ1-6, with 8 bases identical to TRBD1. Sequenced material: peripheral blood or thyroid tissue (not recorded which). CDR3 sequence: CASSGTTGENSPLHF. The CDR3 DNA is TGCGCCAGCAGTGGTACGACAGGGGAAAATTCACCCCTCCACTTT.